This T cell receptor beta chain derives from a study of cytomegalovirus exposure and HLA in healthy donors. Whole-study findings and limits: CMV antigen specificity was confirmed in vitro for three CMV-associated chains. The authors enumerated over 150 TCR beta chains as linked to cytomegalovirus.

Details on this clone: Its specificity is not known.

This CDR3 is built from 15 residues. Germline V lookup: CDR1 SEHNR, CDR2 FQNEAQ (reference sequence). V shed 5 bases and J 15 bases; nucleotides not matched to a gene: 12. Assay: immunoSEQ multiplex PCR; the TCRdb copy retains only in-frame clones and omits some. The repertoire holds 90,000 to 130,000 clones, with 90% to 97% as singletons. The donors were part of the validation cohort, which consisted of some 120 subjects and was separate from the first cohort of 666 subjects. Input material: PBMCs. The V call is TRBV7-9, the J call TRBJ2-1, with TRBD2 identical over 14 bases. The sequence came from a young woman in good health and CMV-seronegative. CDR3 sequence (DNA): TGTGCCAGCAGCGCCTACGGGACTAGCGGGGGTGCCGGGTTCTTC. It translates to CASSAYGTSGGAGFF.